A selection of T cell receptor beta chains follows, all from one sample in a study of T cells after yellow fever vaccination. A single record per CDR3 protein comes from TCRdb applying MiXCR to the 5' RACE reads. The data show a few hundred thousand distinct CDR3 sequences, roughly 5% seen once. The sample in question was CD4+ T cells sorted from PBMCs, obtained on the day of the yellow fever booster vaccination. The receptors originated from a man aged 18 to 30 who received the YFV17D yellow fever vaccine. Each CDR3 is given with its conserved first and last residue. A D gene is named only where the DNA matches it firmly. Some rows have no size entry. The others give once, few or many, or a class for an expanded clone.

D | size | J | V | DNA | CDR3
- | many | TRBJ1-1 | TRBV19 | TGTGCCAGTTCGGGGACCATGAACACTGAAGCTTTCTTT | CASSGTMNTEAFF
- | few | TRBJ2-3 | TRBV5-1 | TGCGCCAGCAGCTTGCCTGCTGCTAGCACAGATACGCAGTATTTT | CASSLPAASTDTQYF
- | - | TRBJ1-6 | TRBV12-3/TRBV12-4 | TGTGCCAGCAGTTGGGGACGGAGTTCACCCCTCCACTTT | CASSWGRSSPLHF
- | many | TRBJ2-4 | TRBV5-1 | TGCGCCAGCAGCATCCGGGGCATTCAGTACTTC | CASSIRGIQYF
- | many | TRBJ1-3 | TRBV7-9 | TGTGCCAGCAGCTTAACAGGCCTCGTATATTTT | CASSLTGLVYF
- | few | TRBJ2-5 | TRBV29-1 | TGCAGCGTAAGCAGGGGGGGTAGATCGGAGACCCAGTACTTC | CSVSRGGRSETQYF
- | many | TRBJ2-6 | TRBV25-1 | TGTGCCAGCAGTGAAGTAGGATCTGGGGCCAACGTCCTGACTTTC | CASSEVGSGANVLTF
- | many | TRBJ2-1 | TRBV5-1 | TGCGCCAGCAGCTCGGGGATTAGCTCCTACAATGAGCAGTTCTTC | CASSSGISSYNEQFF
- | - | TRBJ2-1 | TRBV5-5 | TGTGCCAGCAGCTTGGACACCCCCTACAATGAGCAGTTCTTC | CASSLDTPYNEQFF
- | few | TRBJ2-3 | TRBV18 | TGTGCCAGCTCACCATTTACACGAACCACAGATACGCAGTATTTT | CASSPFTRTTDTQYF
- | few | TRBJ1-5 | TRBV3-1 | TGTGCCAGCAGCCAAGTTGGACAGAATCAGCCCCAGCATTTT | CASSQVGQNQPQHF
- | few | TRBJ2-3 | TRBV6-2/TRBV6-3 | TGTGCCAGCAGTTACGGGACTTACACAGATACGCAGTATTTT | CASSYGTYTDTQYF
- | many | TRBJ1-1 | TRBV20-1 | TGCAGTGCTAGGGGGAACACTGAAGCTTTCTTT | CSARGNTEAFF
- | few | TRBJ1-2 | TRBV7-2 | TGTGCCAGCAGCTCCGATAGCGGAAGCTATGGCTACACCTTC | CASSSDSGSYGYTF
- | few | TRBJ2-3 | TRBV7-3 | TGTGCCAGCAGCCTCTCTACGCGCGAAGGAGATACGCAGTATTTT | CASSLSTREGDTQYF
- | many | TRBJ2-2 | TRBV4-3 | TGCGCCAGCAGCCAAGGTTGGGCTGGGGAACAGGAGCTGTTTTTT | CASSQGWAGEQELFF
- | - | TRBJ2-5 | TRBV6-2/TRBV6-3 | TGTGCCAGCAGCTCCAGTATCGGGGAAGAGACCCAGTACTTC | CASSSSIGEETQYF
- | few | TRBJ1-1 | TRBV7-9 | TGTGCCAGCAGCTTTCCCCTGTCGGCCACTGAAGCTTTCTTT | CASSFPLSATEAFF
- | - | TRBJ1-2 | TRBV9 | TGTGCCAGCAGCCCTGGGGCAGGGGAGGAGGTTGGCTACACCTTC | CASSPGAGEEVGYTF
- | - | TRBJ2-3 | TRBV5-6 | TGTGCCAGCATACTCCTCTCAAGTACAGATACGCAGTATTTT | CASILLSSTDTQYF
TRBD2 | - | TRBJ2-1 | TRBV18 | TGTGCCAGCTCTCAAAACCCAGGACTAGCGGGGGACAATGAGCAGTTCTTC | CASSQNPGLAGDNEQFF
- | - | TRBJ2-5 | TRBV2 | TGTGCCAGCGGGCGGGTGACAGACCAAGAGACCCAGTACTTC | CASGRVTDQETQYF
- | - | TRBJ2-1 | TRBV4-3 | TGCGCCAGCAGCCAAGGGCGGGGTACCTACAATGAGCAGTTCTTC | CASSQGRGTYNEQFF
- | - | TRBJ1-2 | TRBV7-6 | TGTGCCAGCAGCTTAGGGATGGGGCCATTGGAGGGCTACACCTTC | CASSLGMGPLEGYTF
- | many | TRBJ2-3 | TRBV15 | TGTGCCACCAGCCGCCGGAGCCCTAGCACAGATACGCAGTATTTT | CATSRRSPSTDTQYF
- | many | TRBJ2-5 | TRBV6-2/TRBV6-3 | TGTGCCAGCAGTGGTAATTTACAAGAGACCCAGTACTTC | CASSGNLQETQYF